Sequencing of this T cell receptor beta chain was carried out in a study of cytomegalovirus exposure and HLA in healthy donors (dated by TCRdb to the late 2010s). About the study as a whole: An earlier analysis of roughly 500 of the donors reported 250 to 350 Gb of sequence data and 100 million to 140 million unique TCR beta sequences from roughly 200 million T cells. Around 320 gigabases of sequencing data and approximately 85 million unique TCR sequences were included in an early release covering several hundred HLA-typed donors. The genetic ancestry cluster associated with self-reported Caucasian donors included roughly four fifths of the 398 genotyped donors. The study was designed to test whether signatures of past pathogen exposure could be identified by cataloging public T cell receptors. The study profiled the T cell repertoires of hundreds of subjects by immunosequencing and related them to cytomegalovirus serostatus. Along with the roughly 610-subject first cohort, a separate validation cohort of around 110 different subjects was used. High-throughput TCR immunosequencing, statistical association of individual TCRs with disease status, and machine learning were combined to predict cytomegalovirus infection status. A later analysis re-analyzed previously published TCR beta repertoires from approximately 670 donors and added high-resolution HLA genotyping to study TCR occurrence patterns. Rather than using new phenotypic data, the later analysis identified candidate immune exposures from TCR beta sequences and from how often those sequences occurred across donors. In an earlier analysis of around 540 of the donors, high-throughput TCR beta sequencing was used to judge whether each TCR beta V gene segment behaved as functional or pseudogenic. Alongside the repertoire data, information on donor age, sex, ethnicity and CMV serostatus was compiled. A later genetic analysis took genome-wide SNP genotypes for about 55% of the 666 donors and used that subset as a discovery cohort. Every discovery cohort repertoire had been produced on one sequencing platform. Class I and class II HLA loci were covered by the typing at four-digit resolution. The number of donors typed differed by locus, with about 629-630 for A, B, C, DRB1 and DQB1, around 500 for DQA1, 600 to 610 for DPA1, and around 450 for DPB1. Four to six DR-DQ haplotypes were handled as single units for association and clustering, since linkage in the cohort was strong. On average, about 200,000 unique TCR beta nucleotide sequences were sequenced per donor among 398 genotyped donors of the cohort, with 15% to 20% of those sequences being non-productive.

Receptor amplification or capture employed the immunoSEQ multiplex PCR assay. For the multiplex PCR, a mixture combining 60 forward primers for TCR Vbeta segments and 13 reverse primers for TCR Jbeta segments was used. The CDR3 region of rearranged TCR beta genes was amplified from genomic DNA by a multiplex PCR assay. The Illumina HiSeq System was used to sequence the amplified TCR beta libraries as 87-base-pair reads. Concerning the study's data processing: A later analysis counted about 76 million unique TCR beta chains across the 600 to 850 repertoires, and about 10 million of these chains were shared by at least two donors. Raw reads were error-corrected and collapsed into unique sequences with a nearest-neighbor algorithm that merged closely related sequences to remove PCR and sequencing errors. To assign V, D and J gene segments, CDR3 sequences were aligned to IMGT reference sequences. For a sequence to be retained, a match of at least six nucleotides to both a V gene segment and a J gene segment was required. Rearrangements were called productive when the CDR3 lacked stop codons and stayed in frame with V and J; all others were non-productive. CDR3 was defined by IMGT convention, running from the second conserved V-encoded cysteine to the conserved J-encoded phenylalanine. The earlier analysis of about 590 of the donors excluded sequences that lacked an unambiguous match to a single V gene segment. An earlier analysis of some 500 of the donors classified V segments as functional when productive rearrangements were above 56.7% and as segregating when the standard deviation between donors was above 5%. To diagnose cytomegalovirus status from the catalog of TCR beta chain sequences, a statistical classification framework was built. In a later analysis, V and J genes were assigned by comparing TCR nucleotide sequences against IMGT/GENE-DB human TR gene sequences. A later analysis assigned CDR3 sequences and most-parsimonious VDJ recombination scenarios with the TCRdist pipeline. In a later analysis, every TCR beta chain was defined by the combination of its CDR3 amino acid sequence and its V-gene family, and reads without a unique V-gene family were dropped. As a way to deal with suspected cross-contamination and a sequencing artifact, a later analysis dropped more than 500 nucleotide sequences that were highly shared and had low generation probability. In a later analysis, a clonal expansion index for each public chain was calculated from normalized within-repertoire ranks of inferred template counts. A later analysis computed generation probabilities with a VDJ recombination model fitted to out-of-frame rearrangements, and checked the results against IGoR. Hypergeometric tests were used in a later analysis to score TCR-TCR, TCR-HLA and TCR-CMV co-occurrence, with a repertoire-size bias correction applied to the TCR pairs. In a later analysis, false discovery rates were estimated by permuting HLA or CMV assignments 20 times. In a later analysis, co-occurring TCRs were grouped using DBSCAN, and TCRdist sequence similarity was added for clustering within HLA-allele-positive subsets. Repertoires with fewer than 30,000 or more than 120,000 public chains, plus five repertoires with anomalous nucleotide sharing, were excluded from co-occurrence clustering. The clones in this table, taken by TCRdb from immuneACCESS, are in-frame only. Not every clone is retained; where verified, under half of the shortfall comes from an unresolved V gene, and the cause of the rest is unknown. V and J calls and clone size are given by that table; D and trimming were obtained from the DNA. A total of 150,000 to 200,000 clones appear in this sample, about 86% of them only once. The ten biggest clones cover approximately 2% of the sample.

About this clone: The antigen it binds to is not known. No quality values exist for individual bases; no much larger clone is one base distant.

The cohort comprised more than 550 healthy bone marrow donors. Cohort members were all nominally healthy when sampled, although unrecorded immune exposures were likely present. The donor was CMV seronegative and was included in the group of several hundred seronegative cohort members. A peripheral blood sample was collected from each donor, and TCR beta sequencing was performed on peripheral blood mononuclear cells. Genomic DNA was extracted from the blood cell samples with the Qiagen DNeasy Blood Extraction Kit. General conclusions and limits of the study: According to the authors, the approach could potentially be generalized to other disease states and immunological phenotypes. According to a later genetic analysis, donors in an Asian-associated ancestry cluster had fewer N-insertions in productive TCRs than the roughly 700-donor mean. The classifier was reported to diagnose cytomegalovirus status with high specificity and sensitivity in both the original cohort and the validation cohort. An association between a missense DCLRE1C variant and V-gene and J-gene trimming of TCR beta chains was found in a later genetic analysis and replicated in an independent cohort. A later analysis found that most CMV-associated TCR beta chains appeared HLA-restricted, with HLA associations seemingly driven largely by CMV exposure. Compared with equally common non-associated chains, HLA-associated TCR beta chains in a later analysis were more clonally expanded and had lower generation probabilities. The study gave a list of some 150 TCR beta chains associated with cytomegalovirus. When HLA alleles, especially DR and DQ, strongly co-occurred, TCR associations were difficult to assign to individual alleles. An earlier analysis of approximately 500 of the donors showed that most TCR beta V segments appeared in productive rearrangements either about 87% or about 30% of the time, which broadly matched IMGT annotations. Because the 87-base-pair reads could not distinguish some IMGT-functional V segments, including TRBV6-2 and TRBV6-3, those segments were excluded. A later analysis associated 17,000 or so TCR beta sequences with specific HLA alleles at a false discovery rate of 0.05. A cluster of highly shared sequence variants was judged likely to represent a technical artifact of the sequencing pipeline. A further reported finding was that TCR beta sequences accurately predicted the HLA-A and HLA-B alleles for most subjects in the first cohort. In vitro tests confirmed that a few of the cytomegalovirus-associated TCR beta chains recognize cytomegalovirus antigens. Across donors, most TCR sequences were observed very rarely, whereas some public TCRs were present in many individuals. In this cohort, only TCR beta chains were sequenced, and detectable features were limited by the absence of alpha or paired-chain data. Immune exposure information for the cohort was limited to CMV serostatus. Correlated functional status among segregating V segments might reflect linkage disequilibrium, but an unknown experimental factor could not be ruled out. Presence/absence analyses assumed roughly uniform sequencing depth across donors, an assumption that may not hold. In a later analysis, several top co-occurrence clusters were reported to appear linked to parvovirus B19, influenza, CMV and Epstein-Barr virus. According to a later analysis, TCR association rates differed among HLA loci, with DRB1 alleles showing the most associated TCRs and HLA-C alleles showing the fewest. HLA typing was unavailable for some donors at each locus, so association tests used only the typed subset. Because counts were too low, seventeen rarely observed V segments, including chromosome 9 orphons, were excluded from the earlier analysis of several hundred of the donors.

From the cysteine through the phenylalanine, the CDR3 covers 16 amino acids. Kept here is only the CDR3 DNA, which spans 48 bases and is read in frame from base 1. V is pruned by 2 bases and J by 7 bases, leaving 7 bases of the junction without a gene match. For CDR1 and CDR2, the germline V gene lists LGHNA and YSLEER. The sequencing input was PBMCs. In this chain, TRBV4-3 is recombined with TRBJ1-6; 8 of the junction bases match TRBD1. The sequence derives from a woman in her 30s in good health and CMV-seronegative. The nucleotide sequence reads TGCGCCAGCAGCCAACGGACAGGGATGAGGAATTCACCCCTCCACTTT. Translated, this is CASSQRTGMRNSPLHF.